This T cell receptor (beta chain) derives from a study of T cell responses to AZD1222 COVID-19 vaccine. Study observations and caveats: Females outnumbered males among donors, who were mostly white British; clonal diversity was possibly underestimated.

Assay: immunoSEQ multiplex PCR; the TCRdb copy retains only in-frame clones and omits some. Of about 97,000 clones detected, about nine tenths appear once; the ten largest clones hold under 1.5%. Looked up from germline, CDR1 is SNHLY and CDR2 is FYNNEI. This CDR3 is 15 amino acids long. Germline trimming cut 4 bases from V and 8 bases from J; bases unmatched to any gene: 10. Concerning this clone itself: The antigen is not known.

The sequence came from an adult in good health. The V gene is TRBV2, the J gene TRBJ1-4; 7 bases line up with TRBD1. The sample in question was peripheral blood, obtained on day 0 of AZD1222 vaccination. The CDR3 bases are TGTGCCAGCAGTGTACCGACAGGGAATTCGGAAAAACTGTTTTTT. It translates to CASSVPTGNSEKLFF. The variable domain in full, with the rest retrieved from reference TRBV2 and TRBJ1-4, is EPEVTQTPSHQVTQMGQEVILRCVPISNHLYFYWYRQILGQKVEFLVSFYNNEISEKSEIFDDQFSVERPDGSNFTLKIRSTKLEDSAMYFCASSVPTGNSEKLFFGSGTQLSVL.